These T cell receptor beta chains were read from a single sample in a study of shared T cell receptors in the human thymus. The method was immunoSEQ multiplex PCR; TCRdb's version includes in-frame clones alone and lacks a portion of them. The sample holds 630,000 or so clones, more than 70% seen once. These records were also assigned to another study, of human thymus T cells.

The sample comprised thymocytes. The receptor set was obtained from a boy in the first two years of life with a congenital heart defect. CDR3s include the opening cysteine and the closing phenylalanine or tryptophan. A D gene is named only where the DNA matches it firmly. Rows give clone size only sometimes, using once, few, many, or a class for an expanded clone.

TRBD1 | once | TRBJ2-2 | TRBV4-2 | TGTGCCAGCAGCCAAGAACCAGGGGGCACCGGGGAGCTGTTTTTT | CASSQEPGGTGELFF
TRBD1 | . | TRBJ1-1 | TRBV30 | TGTGCCTGGACACAAAGGGACAGGGATTCGACTGAAGCTTTCTTT | CAWTQRDRDSTEAFF
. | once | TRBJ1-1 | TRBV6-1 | TGTGCCAGCAGTGAAGCGACAGACACCATGAACACTGAAGCTTTCTTT | CASSEATDTMNTEAFF
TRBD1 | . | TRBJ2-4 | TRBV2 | TGTGCCAGCAGCAACGTGACAGGGCACGAGGACATTCAGTACTTC | CASSNVTGHEDIQYF
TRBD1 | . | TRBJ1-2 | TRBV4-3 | TGCGCCAGCAGCCAAGTTCCCCAGGGGGCAGGGAGCTATGGCTACACCTTC | CASSQVPQGAGSYGYTF
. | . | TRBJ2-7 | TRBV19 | TGTGCCAGTAGTTCGAGACAGATTTCCTACGAGCAGTACTTC | CASSSRQISYEQYF
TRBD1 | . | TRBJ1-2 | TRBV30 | TGTGCCTGGAGTCGACAGGGAGGCTACACCTTC | CAWSRQGGYTF
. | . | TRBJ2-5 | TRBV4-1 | TGCGCCAGCAGCCAAGATTTTGTCGGCAGGGAAGAGACCCAGTACTTC | CASSQDFVGREETQYF
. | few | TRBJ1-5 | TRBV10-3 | TGTGCCATCAGTGAGACCCCAGGGAGGGGGGGGCAGCCCCAGCATTTT | CAISETPGRGGQPQHF
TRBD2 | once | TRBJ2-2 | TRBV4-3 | TGCGCCAGCAGCCAGGAATCGGCGGGCGGGGGCACCGGGGAGCTGTTTTTT | CASSQESAGGGTGELFF
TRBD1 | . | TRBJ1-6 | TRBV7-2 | TGTGCCAGCAGCTCGGGACAGGGTTGCAATTCACCCCTCCACTTT | CASSSGQGCNSPLHF
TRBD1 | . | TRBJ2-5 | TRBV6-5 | TGTGCCAGCAGTTACTCCGGGACAGGGCAAGAGACCCAGTACTTC | CASSYSGTGQETQYF
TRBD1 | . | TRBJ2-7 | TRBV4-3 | TGCGCCAGCAGCCAAGATTGGAGGACAGGGGCCTACGAGCAGTACTTC | CASSQDWRTGAYEQYF
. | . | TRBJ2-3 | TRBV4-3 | TGCGCCAGCAGCCAAGAAAAGAGGCCGGCAGCCAATACGCAGTATTTT | CASSQEKRPAANTQYF
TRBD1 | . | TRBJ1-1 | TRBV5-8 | TGTGCCAGCAGCCCGGGTAGGGGGCTGAACACTGAAGCTTTCTTT | CASSPGRGLNTEAFF
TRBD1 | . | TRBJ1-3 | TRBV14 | TGTGCCAGCAGCCTTGGACAGGGTGGAAACACCATATATTTT | CASSLGQGGNTIYF
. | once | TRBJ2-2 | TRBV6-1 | TGTGCCAGCGGCGGGCAGAAGAACACCGGGGAGCTGTTTTTT | CASGGQKNTGELFF
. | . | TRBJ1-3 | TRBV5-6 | TGTGCCAGCAGCTTGTCGGTTAGAAACACCATATATTTT | CASSLSVRNTIYF
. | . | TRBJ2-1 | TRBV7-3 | TGTGCCAGCAGCTTAAAAACAGGCAATGAGCAGTTCTTC | CASSLKTGNEQFF
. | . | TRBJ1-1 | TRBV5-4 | TGTGCCAGCAGCGCACCCTACAGGGACGAAGCTTTCTTT | CASSAPYRDEAFF
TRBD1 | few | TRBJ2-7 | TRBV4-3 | TGCGCCAGCAGCCAAGCCCACGGGACAGGGGCCTACGAGCAGTACTTC | CASSQAHGTGAYEQYF
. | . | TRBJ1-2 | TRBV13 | TGTGCCAGCAGCTACAACCCCTTGACAGACAACTATGGCTACACCTTC | CASSYNPLTDNYGYTF
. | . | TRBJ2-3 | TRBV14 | TGTGCCAGCAGCCAATATCACGGGGTCACAGATACGCAGTATTTT | CASSQYHGVTDTQYF
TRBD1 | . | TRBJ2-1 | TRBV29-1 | TGCAGCGTTGACAGGGGGCTCAATGAGCAGTTCTTC | CSVDRGLNEQFF
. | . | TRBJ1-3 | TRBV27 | TGTGCCAGCAGTTTTAGCCGCTCTGGAAACACCATATATTTT | CASSFSRSGNTIYF
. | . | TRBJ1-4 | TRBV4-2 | TGTGCCAGGGGGAGAATCGGGGGGAACTACGAAAAACTGTTTTTT | CARGRIGGNYEKLFF
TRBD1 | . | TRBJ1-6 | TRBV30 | TGTGCCTGGAGTAGAGGGGGCAATTCACCCCTCCACTTT | CAWSRGGNSPLHF
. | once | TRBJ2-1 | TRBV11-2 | TGTGCCAGCAGCTCCGAGGGGGATGTGCGGGCTAACTCCTACAATGAGCAGTTCTTC | CASSSEGDVRANSYNEQFF
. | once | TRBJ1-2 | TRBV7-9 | TGTGCCAGCAGCTTACAGGGTGGCTACACCTTC | CASSLQGGYTF
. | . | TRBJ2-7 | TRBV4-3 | TGCGCCAGCAGCCAATTCTCCCAGGACGAGCAGTACTTC | CASSQFSQDEQYF
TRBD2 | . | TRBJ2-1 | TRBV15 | TGTGCCACCAGCAGAGATATTGGAGCGGGAAACTACAATGAGCAGTTCTTC | CATSRDIGAGNYNEQFF
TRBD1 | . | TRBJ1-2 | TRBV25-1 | TGTGCCAGCACGACAGGGAATGGCTACACCTTC | CASTTGNGYTF
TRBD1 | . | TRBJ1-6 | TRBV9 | TGTGCCAGCAGCGTAGAGGATCTCGACAGGGACACTTCACCCCTCCACTTT | CASSVEDLDRDTSPLHF
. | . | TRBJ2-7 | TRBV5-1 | TGCGCCAGCAGCGATCGTCCCGGTTCCGAGCAGTACTTC | CASSDRPGSEQYF
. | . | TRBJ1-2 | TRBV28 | TGTGCCAGCAGTACAGGGACTAACTATGGCTACACCTTC | CASSTGTNYGYTF
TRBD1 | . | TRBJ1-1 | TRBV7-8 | TGTGCCAGCAGCTTAGTCCGGACAGGGGAGGGAACTGAAGCTTTCTTT | CASSLVRTGEGTEAFF
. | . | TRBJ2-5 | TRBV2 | TGTGCCAGCCTCATCCGGACAGCCAAGATAGAGGGGACCCAAGAGACCCAGTACTTC | CASLIRTAKIEGTQETQYF
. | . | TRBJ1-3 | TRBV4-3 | TGCGCCAGCAGCCCCTCAGGAGGTCCTCTCGGAAACACCATATATTTT | CASSPSGGPLGNTIYF
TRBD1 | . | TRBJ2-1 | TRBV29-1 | TGCAGCGGGGGGACAGGCGGCAATGAGCAGTTCTTC | CSGGTGGNEQFF
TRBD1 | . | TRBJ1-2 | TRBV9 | TGTGCCAGCAGCGTAGGCCCAGGGGGACACTATGGCTACACCTTC | CASSVGPGGHYGYTF
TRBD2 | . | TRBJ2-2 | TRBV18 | TGTGCCAGCTCACCCTTAAAGCCGGGACTAACAGCCGGGGAGCTGTTTTTT | CASSPLKPGLTAGELFF
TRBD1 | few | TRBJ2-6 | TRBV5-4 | TGTGCCAGCAGCCCACGGACAGGGAACGGGGCCAACGTCCTGACTTTC | CASSPRTGNGANVLTF
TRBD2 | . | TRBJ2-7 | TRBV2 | TGTGCCAGCAGTGGGGCTAGCGGAGCCTACGAGCAGTACTTC | CASSGASGAYEQYF